Sequencing of this TCR beta chain was carried out in a study of read filtering for tumor transcriptome and immune sequencing. The library was built from about 370 ng RNA with molecular barcoded adaptors for alpha/delta and beta/gamma chains. A single record per CDR3 protein comes from TCRdb applying MiXCR to the reads. Altogether about 50,000 distinct CDR3 sequences are present, roughly 20% being singletons, with the ten largest covering around two fifths. Study-wide results and caveats: Dropping single-read clonotypes raised IR-seq and RNA-seq shared-clonotype correlation.

The V and J ends lost 4 bases and 0 bases respectively, with 6 bases between them. The CDR3 length is 13 residues. This clonotype was seen many times. Its antigen remains unknown. The sample was a population of CD138-negative cells sorted from bone marrow. The receptor's source is a donor over 35 with multiple myeloma. This chain uses TRBV12-3 or TRBV12-4 with TRBJ1-1; tentatively, D is TRBD1 (5 bases). For the CDR3, the DNA is TGTGCCAGCAGTTCGGGGGTGAACACTGAAGCTTTCTTT. This encodes CASSSGVNTEAFF.